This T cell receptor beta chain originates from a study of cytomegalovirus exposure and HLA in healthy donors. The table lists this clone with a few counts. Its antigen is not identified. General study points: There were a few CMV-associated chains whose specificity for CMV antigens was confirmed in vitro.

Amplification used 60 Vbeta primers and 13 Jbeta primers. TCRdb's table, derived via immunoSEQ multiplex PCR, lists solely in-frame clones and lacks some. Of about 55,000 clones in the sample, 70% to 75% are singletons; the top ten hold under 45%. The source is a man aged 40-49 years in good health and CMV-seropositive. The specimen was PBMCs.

The CDR3: CASSIPGNQPQHF. The DNA of the CDR3 is TGTGCCAGCAGTATCCCAGGGAACCAGCCCCAGCATTTT. V and J are TRBV6-1 and TRBJ1-5, with a possible D match to TRBD1 (5 bases). This CDR3 has 13 amino acids. V shed 5 bases and J shed 7 bases, with 12 bases lying between them. CDR1 and CDR2 from the germline V gene are MNHNS and SASEGT.